A single sample gave rise to the 5 T cell receptor beta chains below, sequenced in a study of blood T cell repertoires in COVID-19. Clones were read by immunoSEQ multiplex PCR, and TCRdb kept only the in-frame ones, dropping some. The sample shows about 210,000 clones, 80% to 90% of them seen only once. Sequenced material: peripheral blood. These receptors were collected from a man between 18 and 29 years old with active or convalescent COVID-19.

The gene calls are TRBV27 and TRBJ2-4, with 12 bases fitting TRBD2. This CDR3 has 15 residues. Per germline, CDR1 MNHEY and CDR2 SMNVEV (reference sequence). V was pared by 4 bases and J by 3 bases, with 1 base of the junction left unmatched. DNA of the CDR3: TGTGCCAGCAGTTCTAGCGGGGGGGACAAAAACATTCAGTACTTC. Translation: CASSSSGGDKNIQYF.

The chain is built from TRBV3-1 (or the pseudogene TRBV3-2) and TRBJ2-7; D might be TRBD1 (6 bases). The CDR3 loop spans 14 amino acids. CDR1 is LGHDT and CDR2 is YNNKEL in the germline V gene (reference sequence). V shed 1 base and J shed 5 bases, with 12 bases lying between them. CDR3 coding DNA: TGTGCCAGCAGCCAAGTTACAGGGTTAGACGAGCAGTACTTC. Its translation is CASSQVTGLDEQYF.

This chain links TRBV7-9 with TRBJ2-1, with 8 bases lining up with TRBD1. Unmatched junction bases numbered 11, after V lost 0 bases and J lost 10 bases. Germline V gene lookup returns CDR1 SEHNR and CDR2 FQNEAQ (reference sequence). The length of the CDR3 is 16 residues. The CDR3 nucleotides read TGTGCCAGCAGCTTAGCGGGACAGGCGGTAGGGGTGGAGCAGTTCTTC. Its protein is CASSLAGQAVGVEQFF.

The chain uses TRBV29-1 and TRBJ2-3, with 7 bases identical to TRBD1. Germline lookup yields CDR1 SQVTM and CDR2 ANQGSEA. V was clipped by 5 bases and J by 3 bases; unmatched bases: 8. The CDR3 length is 14 residues. The chain's CDR3 is CSVSRQGQTDTQYF. The CDR3 DNA reads TGCAGCGTTTCCCGACAGGGCCAGACAGATACGCAGTATTTT.

The V gene is TRBV6-6, the J gene TRBJ1-4; 10 nucleotides align to TRBD1. The ends lost 5 bases at V and 8 bases at J; junction bases unmatched: 11. This CDR3 is built from 16 residues. Germline CDR1 is MNHNY and CDR2 is SVGAGI (reference sequence). DNA for the CDR3: TGTGCCAGCAGTCGGCAAGATGGGACAGGGGCAGAAAAACTGTTTTTT. It encodes CASSRQDGTGAEKLFF.